This T cell receptor beta chain was identified in a study of cytomegalovirus exposure and HLA in healthy donors (dated by TCRdb to about 2017). Describing the broader study: An earlier analysis of several hundred of the donors reported 250 to 350 Gb of sequence data and roughly 100 million unique TCR beta sequences from 150 million to 200 million T cells. An early release covering approximately 600 HLA-typed donors comprised about 300 gigabases of sequencing data and 65 million to 100 million unique TCR sequences. Of the 300 to 400 genotyped donors, roughly 80% fell in the genetic ancestry cluster associated with self-reported Caucasian donors. The study was designed to test whether signatures of past pathogen exposure could be identified by cataloging public T cell receptors. The T cell repertoires of under 700 subjects were profiled by immunosequencing and related to cytomegalovirus serostatus. Besides the first cohort of 550 to 750 subjects, a separate validation cohort made up of 120 different subjects was used. The study combined high-throughput TCR immunosequencing, statistical association of individual TCRs with disease status, and machine learning to predict cytomegalovirus infection status. In a later analysis, previously published TCR beta repertoires from about 640 donors were re-analyzed and high-resolution HLA genotyping was added so that TCR occurrence patterns could be studied. In the later analysis, no new phenotypic data were used to find candidate immune exposures; instead, reliance was placed on TCR beta sequences and their occurrence across donors. An earlier analysis of approximately 500 of the donors applied high-throughput TCR beta sequencing to assess whether each TCR beta V gene segment acted as functional or pseudogenic. Donor age, sex, ethnicity and CMV serostatus were compiled alongside the repertoire data. A later genetic analysis took genome-wide SNP genotypes for 398 of the 666 donors and used that subset as a discovery cohort. Every discovery cohort repertoire had been produced on one sequencing platform. HLA typing covered class I and class II loci at four-digit resolution. Typing coverage varied by locus: roughly 620-640 donors for A, B, C, DRB1 and DQB1; more than 500 for DQA1; more than 600 for DPA1; more than 450 for DPB1. About five DR-DQ haplotypes were treated as single units for association and clustering because of strong linkage in the cohort. Among about 360 genotyped donors of the cohort, an average of about 240,000 unique TCR beta nucleotide sequences were sequenced per donor, approximately 20% of them non-productive.

The CDR1 and CDR2 encoded by the germline V gene are SQVTM and ANQGSEA. V and J lose 7 bases and 0 bases, and a span of 13 bases separates them. The CDR3 runs 13 residues from the cysteine to the phenylalanine. Just the 39-base CDR3 DNA is kept, in frame starting at base 1. The cohort comprised 670 or so healthy bone marrow donors. At the time of sampling, all cohort members were nominally healthy, though unrecorded immune exposures were likely present. The donor was CMV seronegative and was included in the group of about 350 seronegative cohort members. A peripheral blood sample was collected from each donor, and TCR beta sequencing was performed on peripheral blood mononuclear cells. Genomic DNA extraction from the blood cell samples was performed with the Qiagen DNeasy Blood Extraction Kit. Results and caveats for the whole study, not just this receptor: The study listed 164 TCR beta chains as associated with cytomegalovirus. Because HLA typing was unavailable for some donors at each locus, only the typed subset was used in association tests. Several of the top co-occurrence clusters appeared to be linked to parvovirus B19, influenza, CMV and Epstein-Barr virus, according to a later analysis. An association between a missense DCLRE1C variant and V-gene and J-gene trimming of TCR beta chains was found in a later genetic analysis and replicated in an independent cohort. In both the original and validation cohorts, the classifier was reported to diagnose cytomegalovirus status with high specificity and sensitivity. Because counts were too low, fewer than 20 rarely observed V segments, including chromosome 9 orphons, were excluded from the earlier analysis of around 590 of the donors. Most TCR sequences were observed very rarely across donors, whereas some public TCRs were present in many individuals. In vitro tests confirmed that three of the cytomegalovirus-associated TCR beta chains recognize cytomegalovirus antigens. In a later analysis, TCR association rates were found to vary across HLA loci, with the most associated TCRs seen for DRB1 alleles and the fewest for HLA-C alleles. Specific HLA alleles were associated with about 17,000 TCR beta sequences at a false discovery rate of 0.05 in a later analysis. Only TCR beta chains were sequenced in this cohort, and the absence of alpha or paired-chain data limited detectable features. Linkage disequilibrium might explain the correlated functional status among segregating V segments, but an unknown experimental factor could not be excluded. In a later analysis, HLA-associated TCR beta chains showed more clonal expansion and lower generation probabilities than non-associated chains that were equally common. The authors suggested that the approach could potentially be extended to other disease states and immunological phenotypes. A group of highly shared sequence variants was considered likely to be a technical artifact of the sequencing pipeline. CMV serostatus was the only immune exposure information available for the cohort. An earlier analysis of approximately 530 of the donors showed that most TCR beta V segments appeared in productive rearrangements either about 87% or about 30% of the time, which broadly matched IMGT annotations. A further reported finding was that TCR beta sequences accurately predicted the HLA-A and HLA-B alleles for most subjects in the first cohort. A later analysis found that most CMV-associated TCR beta chains appeared HLA-restricted, with HLA associations seemingly driven largely by CMV exposure. Some IMGT-functional V segments, including TRBV6-2 and TRBV6-3, could not be told apart with the 87-base-pair reads, so those segments were excluded. A later genetic analysis reported fewer N-insertions in productive TCRs among donors in an Asian-associated ancestry cluster than the roughly 690-donor mean. Assigning TCR associations to individual alleles was difficult when HLA alleles, especially DR and DQ, strongly co-occurred. Sequencing depth was assumed to be roughly uniform across donors in the presence/absence analyses, though that assumption may not hold.

The library was produced with the immunoSEQ multiplex PCR assay. For the multiplex PCR, a mixture combining 60 forward primers for TCR Vbeta segments and 13 reverse primers for TCR Jbeta segments was used. The CDR3 region of rearranged TCR beta genes was amplified from genomic DNA with a multiplex PCR assay. Amplified TCR beta libraries were sequenced as 87-base-pair reads on the Illumina HiSeq System. Per the original workflow: In a later analysis, roughly 80 million unique TCR beta chains were counted across the approximately 620 repertoires, and approximately 11 million of these chains were shared by at least two donors. To remove PCR and sequencing errors, raw reads were error-corrected and collapsed into unique sequences using a nearest-neighbor algorithm that merged closely related sequences. CDR3 sequences were aligned to IMGT reference sequences to assign V, D and J gene segments. For a sequence to be retained, a match of at least six nucleotides was required to both a V gene segment and a J gene segment. Rearrangements were classified as productive when the CDR3 lacked stop codons and remained in frame with V and J, and all other rearrangements were classified as non-productive. Following IMGT convention, CDR3 was defined as the stretch from the second conserved V-encoded cysteine up to the conserved J-encoded phenylalanine. The earlier analysis of 450 to 750 of the donors excluded any sequence lacking an unambiguous match to a single V gene segment. An earlier analysis of several hundred of the donors called V segments functional above 56.7% productive rearrangements and segregating when the between-donor standard deviation exceeded 5%. To diagnose cytomegalovirus status from the catalog of TCR beta chain sequences, a statistical classification framework was built. In a later analysis, V and J genes were assigned by comparing TCR nucleotide sequences against IMGT/GENE-DB human TR gene sequences. In a later analysis, CDR3 sequences and most-parsimonious VDJ recombination scenarios were assigned using the TCRdist pipeline. In a later analysis, each TCR beta chain was defined by its CDR3 amino acid sequence together with its V-gene family, and reads without a unique V-gene family were excluded. As a way to deal with suspected cross-contamination and a sequencing artifact, a later analysis dropped roughly 620 nucleotide sequences that were highly shared and had low generation probability. For each public chain, a later analysis derived a clonal expansion index from normalized ranks of inferred template counts within each repertoire. A later analysis computed generation probabilities with a VDJ recombination model fitted to out-of-frame rearrangements, and checked the results against IGoR. In a later analysis, TCR-TCR, TCR-HLA and TCR-CMV co-occurrence was scored with hypergeometric tests, and a repertoire-size bias correction was applied to TCR pairs. To estimate false discovery rates, a later analysis permuted the HLA or CMV assignments 20 times. In a later analysis, co-occurring TCRs were grouped using DBSCAN, and TCRdist sequence similarity was added for clustering within HLA-allele-positive subsets. Repertoires with fewer than 30,000 or more than 120,000 public chains, plus five repertoires with anomalous nucleotide sharing, were excluded from co-occurrence clustering. TCRdb took over this immuneACCESS table, retaining in-frame rearrangements with V and J assigned. Such tables are incomplete; in checked studies, under half of the missing clones stem from an unresolved V gene, and the remainder is unexplained. V, J and clone size reflect that table, while D and trimming were determined from the DNA. For this sample there are roughly 140,000 clones; roughly 84% appear just once. The biggest ten clones account for less than 2.5% of the sample.

A note on this clone: The target of this receptor is not known. Qualities for individual bases were not recorded, and no much larger clone is one base off.

Sequenced: PBMCs. In this chain, TRBV29-1 is recombined with TRBJ2-7; a tentative D call is TRBD2 (5 bases match). This TCR was sampled from a boy aged 2 to 10 in good health and CMV-seronegative. The nucleotide sequence is TGCAGCGCTGGGCCGGGGAACTCCTACGAGCAGTACTTC. This sequence encodes CSAGPGNSYEQYF.